This record looks at one T cell receptor (beta chain) sequence and its context. This clonotype has a single count. Its specific antigen is unknown. Base qualities are not recorded, but no much larger clone differs from it by a single base. Just one read gives weak support. The method behind the library was 5' RACE. The data were produced on an Illumina HiSeq 2500. A second roughly 7 to 12 cycle PCR used a sample-barcoded 5' primer and a J-beta primer mix. A template-switch 5' adaptor carrying 12 random nucleotides introduced a unique molecular identifier onto each TCR beta cDNA molecule. At least 2.5 million CDR3-containing paired-end reads were obtained from each sample. The Mint cDNA synthesis kit, primed by a TRBC-specific oligonucleotide, was used to synthesize first-strand cDNA from all RNA. All cDNA was treated with uracil-DNA glycosylase and then went through a first 18-cycle PCR with the universal primers M1SS and BC2_uni_R. As for the authors' bioinformatics: Each sample was normalized by randomly selecting 1 million high-quality reads, each carrying a distinct molecular identifier. Instead of being binned into consensus sequences, reads that shared molecular identifiers were thrown out. MiTCR, run with a Q25 quality threshold and the strictest error-elimination algorithm, handled CDR3 identification, clonotype clustering and error correction. A nonparametric unseen species model using Euler transformation provided a lower-bound estimate of total TCR beta diversity. TCRdb reprocessing: public reads trimmed at Q25 with fastp, clones called with MiXCR, in-frame beta chains kept. Rows with a matching CDR3 protein are joined into one entry that keeps the most common DNA and genes. Clone size and V and J calls follow TCRdb, not the original study. The sample table holds under 2 million distinct CDR3 sequences, of which roughly a third were seen once. The ten largest clones take up about 11% of the sample.

These data belong to a study of blood T cells in healthy people across ages (dated by TCRdb to the mid-2010s). Study-level background: In model experiments, template switching captured roughly one uniquely barcoded TCR beta cDNA molecule for every two T cells. To track age-related changes in TCR beta repertoire diversity, the study relied on deep sequencing normalized with unique cDNA molecular identifiers. Donors were grouped into four age groups: young (average 16 years), middle-aged (around 39), aged (around 56) and long-lived (just over 80). To avoid experimental bias, donors of different ages were randomly spread across the sequencing lanes. Two additional independent replicas of 1 million unique cDNA reads from the same blood draw were analyzed for two donors (one aged 18 to 30 and one aged 80 or older).

The donors were a few dozen Caucasian individuals from Russia, aged roughly 6 to 100 years, who were systemically healthy. Ten milliliters of peripheral blood were drawn from each donor into EDTA-treated Vacutainer tubes. PBMCs were isolated by Ficoll-Paque density-gradient centrifugation, with at least 6 million obtained per sample. Total RNA, at least 5.5 micrograms per sample, was extracted from PBMCs with Trizol reagent. For every donor, flow cytometry on a PBMC aliquot measured the percentage of naive CD45RAhigh/CD27high T cells. General study outcomes and caveats: A strong correlation was found between observed TCR beta diversity and the percentage of naive T cells measured by flow cytometry. Observed TCR beta diversity per million T cells fell roughly linearly with age, and a significant reduction was already apparent by age around 40. Estimates of total diversity from one million sequenced T cells were regarded as lower bounds and underestimates. Compared with the aged group, the long-lived group had more naive CD4+ T cells, fewer expanded clones and increased TCR diversity, a pattern suggesting age selection. Conclusive comparison of naive and antigen-experienced compartments was prevented by the profiling of bulk unsorted PBMCs. Because donor CMV infection status was unknown, age-related changes in expanded clonotypes were potentially confounded.

Measured from the cysteine to the phenylalanine, the CDR3 is 14 residues long. Only CDR3 DNA remains: 42 bases, in frame from the first base. Relative to germline, V is missing 6 bases and J is missing 13 bases, with 17 bases of the junction outside any gene match. CDR1 and CDR2 are read off the germline V gene (reference sequence) as MNHEY and SMNVEV. The receptor was isolated from a woman aged 25 to 39 in good health. Material for sequencing was blood. The chain joins TRBV27 to TRBJ2-5; 7 bases in the middle match TRBD2. Read as DNA, the sequence is TGTGCCAGCAGCAACAGCGGGGCATCCTACGAGCGGTACTTC. Its translation reads: CASSNSGASYERYF.